The clone carrying this TCR beta chain was seen a single time. Its antigen is still unknown. The sample belongs to a study of T cell responses to AZD1222 COVID-19 vaccine. Broader study findings: Clonal diversity was possibly underestimated; the donors were predominantly white British and more often female.

Using immunoSEQ multiplex PCR, the repertoire was profiled, and TCRdb retains in-frame clones only, with some absent. The table records about 180,000 clones, about 90% of them present only once. Germline CDR1 SGHVS, CDR2 FNYEAQ. The ends were cut back, 3 bases at V and 8 bases at J, with 16 bases in the middle. This CDR3 contains 14 residues. This chain links TRBV7-6 with TRBJ1-2, with D possibly being TRBD1 (6 bases). This clonotype was sampled from an adult in good health. The specimen comprised peripheral blood, sampled on day 0 of AZD1222 vaccination. The CDR3: CASSLGGAIGGYTF. Here the CDR3 DNA reads TGTGCCAGCAGCTTGGGGGGCGCGATAGGGGGCTACACCTTC.